These 3 T cell receptor beta chains were sequenced from one sample in a study of regulatory T cells in long-lasting Graves disease. As to time point: newly diagnosed GD, antithyroid drugs for less than 3 months. Extracted PBMC RNA gave rise to the TCR library. In building TCR beta libraries, iRepertoire HTBI primers were used together with Arm-PCR of CDR3 regions. TCRdb independently ran MiXCR on the multiplex PCR reads; one entry per CDR3 protein. This table holds 400,000 to 450,000 distinct CDR3 sequences, about 15% found once. These same data were also listed under a study on T cells in Graves' hyperthyroidism and ophthalmopathy.

The sample in question was peripheral blood mononuclear cells (PBMCs), obtained at new diagnosis, from a patient treated with antithyroid drugs. The origin of the receptors is a woman aged 25-40 years with Graves disease.

The V and J genes are TRBV6-1 and TRBJ2-3; 10 bases are a match to TRBD2. J gave up 6 bases and V 7 bases, and 13 bases lay outside the gene matches. Germline CDR1 reads MNHNS; CDR2 reads SASEGT. CDR3 length: 16 residues. The CDR3 spells CASKNLLAGRDDTQYF. The CDR3 nucleotides read TGTGCCAGCAAAAACCTACTAGCGGGACGCGACGATACGCAGTATTTT.

The chain has TRBV10-3 and TRBJ2-3, with D unclear. This CDR3 is built from 13 residues. Germline values: CDR1 ENHRY, CDR2 SYGVKD. V dropped 4 bases and J dropped 4 bases, with 9 bases sitting between them. CDR3 amino acids: CAISVPSSDTQYF. The CDR3 nucleotides are TGTGCCATCAGTGTCCCTAGTTCAGATACGCAGTATTTT.

This clonotype was counted ten times or more. The CDR3 protein is CASSSAGQGITDTQYF. Written as DNA, the CDR3 is TGTGCCAGCAGCTCCGCGGGACAGGGGATCACAGATACGCAGTATTTT. The genes are TRBV7-8 and TRBJ2-3; TRBD1 matches 10 bases. V trimming: 4 bases; J trimming: 2 bases; junction bases outside the gene matches: 6. Germline V gene data show CDR1 as SGHVS and CDR2 as FQNEAQ. This CDR3 contains 16 residues.